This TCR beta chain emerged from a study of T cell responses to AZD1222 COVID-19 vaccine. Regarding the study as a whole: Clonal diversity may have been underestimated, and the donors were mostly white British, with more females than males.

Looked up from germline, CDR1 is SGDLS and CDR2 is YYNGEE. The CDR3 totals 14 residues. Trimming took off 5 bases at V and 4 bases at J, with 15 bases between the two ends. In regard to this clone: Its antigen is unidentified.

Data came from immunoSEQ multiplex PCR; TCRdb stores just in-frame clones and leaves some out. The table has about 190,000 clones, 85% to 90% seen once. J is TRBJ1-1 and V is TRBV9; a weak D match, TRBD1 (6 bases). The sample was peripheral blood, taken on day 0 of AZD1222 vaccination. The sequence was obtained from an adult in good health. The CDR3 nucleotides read TGTGCCAGCAGTACTGGGGGCTGGGGCACTGAAGCTTTCTTT. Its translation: CASSTGGWGTEAFF.